What follows are 28 T cell receptor beta chains derived from one specimen sequenced in a study of CD8 T cells in Susac syndrome (dated by TCRdb to 2018 to 2020). Libraries were built with the immunoSEQ multiplex PCR assay. RNA was extracted with the RNeasy kit and about 0.45 to 1 ug was reverse transcribed using random hexamers. The raw public reads went through TCRdb reprocessing: fastp at Q25, MiXCR clone calling, in-frame beta chains kept. One record per CDR3 amino acid sequence lists the most common genes and DNA. Counted in this sample were fewer than 350,000 distinct CDR3 sequences; roughly 85% of them appeared once. The ten largest clones add up to about 0.22% of the sample. The sequenced sample consisted of CD8+ T cells from PBMCs. The receptors here all came from a human donor with multiple sclerosis.

The J gene is TRBJ2-3, the V gene TRBV28, with 8 bases lining up with TRBD2. CDR3 size: 15 residues. The V gene's germline CDR1 is MDHEN and CDR2 SYDVKM. With 6 bases clipped from V and 6 bases from J, the junction kept 11 bases outside the gene matches. The CDR3 here is CASSRTGLVSDTQYF. CDR3 sequence (DNA): TGTGCCAGCAGCCGAACGGGACTAGTATCCGATACGCAGTATTTT.

This chain connects TRBV21-1 to TRBJ2-3; the D segment call TRBD1 is taken from the table without a DNA check. TRBV21-1 is tagged as a pseudogene. The length of the CDR3 is 17 residues. In DNA form, the CDR3 reads TGTGCCAGCAGCATAGGGTACGGACAGGGAGGCACAGATACGCAGTATTTT. It specifies CASSIGYGQGGTDTQYF.

The chain employs TRBV28 and TRBJ1-5; 12 bases fit TRBD1. The trim removed 7 bases at V and 7 bases at J, leaving 11 bases unmatched. Germline V gene data show CDR1 as MDHEN and CDR2 as SYDVKM. CDR3 length: 16 amino acids. CDR3 residues: CASIARDRGQGQPQHF. The CDR3 nucleotides are TGTGCCAGCATAGCGCGGGACAGGGGGCAAGGACAGCCCCAGCATTTT.

J is TRBJ1-2 and V is TRBV28, with TRBD1 as a possible D gene (6 bases). Germline CDR1 MDHEN, CDR2 SYDVKM. The CDR3 has 17 residues. V gave up 6 bases and J gave up 3 bases, with 23 bases separating them. CDR3: CASRKRQRTGQYYGYTF. CDR3 sequence (DNA): TGTGCCAGCAGAAAAAGACAACGGACGGGACAATACTATGGCTACACCTTC.

The chain combines TRBV5-6 with TRBJ1-1; D is unresolved. Germline V gives CDR1 SGHDT, CDR2 YYEEEE. The germline V and J ends were trimmed by 1 base and 5 bases, with 12 bases remaining between them. The CDR3 loop spans 14 amino acids. The CDR3: CASSLRVTRTEAFF. The CDR3 DNA is TGTGCCAGCAGCTTGCGAGTGACGAGGACTGAAGCTTTCTTT. Filled out from reference TRBV5-6 and TRBJ1-1, the complete variable domain reads DAGVTQSPTHLIKTRGQQVTLRCSPKSGHDTVSWYQQALGQGPQFIFQYYEEEERQRGNFPDRFSGHQFPNYSSELNVNALLLGDSALYLCASSLRVTRTEAFFGQGTRLTVV.

The genes are TRBV12-3 or TRBV12-4 and TRBJ2-7; a possible D gene is TRBD2 (6 bases). Trimming took 6 bases from V and 6 from J, leaving 15 bases between them. This CDR3 comprises 13 residues. The CDR3 region is CASSLPPGVEQYF. The CDR3 DNA reads as TGTGCCAGCAGCCTCCCCCCGGGGGTCGAGCAGTACTTC.

This chain uses TRBV29-1 with TRBJ1-2; D not certain. V lost 6 bases and J lost 9, with 8 bases in between. Germline-derived CDR1 and CDR2 are SQVTM and ANQGSEA. This CDR3 spans 9 amino acids. The CDR3 nucleotides read TGCAGCGTCTCCGAGAGCTACACCTTC. The encoded protein is CSVSESYTF.

The chain has TRBV29-1 and TRBJ1-1, with TRBD1 matching over 7 bases. Germline CDR1 reads SQVTM; CDR2 reads ANQGSEA. The CDR3 contains 15 residues. The J segment lost 3 bases and the V segment lost 6 bases, leaving 13 bases of the junction unmatched. CDR3 protein: CSVPGQNGEDTEAFF. CDR3 nucleotide sequence: TGCAGCGTGCCGGGACAGAACGGGGAAGACACTGAAGCTTTCTTT.

The chain couples TRBV6-5 to TRBJ2-7; D call uncertain. V shed 6 bases and J shed 6 bases, with 9 bases lying between them. CDR3 length equals 11 residues. The V gene's germline CDR1 is MNHEY and CDR2 SVGAGI. DNA of the CDR3: TGTGCCAGCAGGTTAGCAGGCGAGCAGTACTTC. Translation gives CASRLAGEQYF.

The CDR3 protein is CASSQDRGNSANEQFF. In DNA, the CDR3 is TGCGCCAGCAGCCAAGATCGCGGGAATAGCGCCAATGAGCAGTTCTTC. The genes are TRBV4-3 and TRBJ2-1; a weak D match, TRBD2 (6 bases). The germline V gene has CDR1 LGHNA and CDR2 YSLEER. The CDR3 sequence is 16 residues long. Trimming pared 0 bases from V and 6 bases from J, leaving 15 bases between.

CDR3 amino acids: CAWTGGRSYEQYF. The CDR3 region has the DNA TGTGCCTGGACTGGGGGGCGCTCCTACGAGCAGTACTTC. The gene calls are TRBV30 and TRBJ2-7; D may match TRBD1 or TRBD2 (6 bases each). CDR1 is GTSNPN and CDR2 is SVGIG in the germline V gene (reference sequence). The length of the CDR3 is 13 residues. Trimming removed 4 bases from V and 0 bases from J, with 10 bases in between.

This chain joins TRBV20-1 and TRBJ2-7, with 10 bases lining up with TRBD1. In germline, CDR1 is DFQATT, CDR2 SNEGSKA (reference sequence). Trimming took 2 bases from V and 3 from J; bases not matched to a gene: 22. The CDR3 length is 20 residues. The CDR3 loop reads CSARWPRDRGPEVPSYEQYF. The CDR3, as DNA: TGCAGTGCTAGATGGCCCCGGGACAGGGGTCCCGAGGTCCCAAGCTACGAGCAGTACTTC.

This clonotype was observed a handful of times. V gene TRBV19 combines with J gene TRBJ2-2, with D tentatively TRBD2 (5 bases). The CDR3 is 14 residues long. The germline V and J ends were trimmed by 4 bases and 1 base, with 7 bases remaining between them. Germline V gives CDR1 LNHDA, CDR2 SQIVND (reference sequence). The CDR3 sequence: CASSTGVNTGELFF. The CDR3, as DNA: TGTGCCAGTAGTACCGGGGTGAACACCGGGGAGCTGTTTTTT.

This chain connects TRBV6-2 or TRBV6-3 to TRBJ2-1; 8 nucleotides agree with TRBD2. There are 15 residues in the CDR3. Germline trimming cut 8 bases from V and 0 bases from J; bases unmatched to any gene: 6. Germline V lookup: CDR1 MNHEY, CDR2 SVGEGT. Written as DNA, the CDR3 is TGTGCCAGCCACCTTAGCGGGGCCTCCTACAATGAGCAGTTCTTC. It encodes CASHLSGASYNEQFF.

The CDR3 sequence is CSAGTSGRWIYEQYF. The CDR3 nucleotides read TGCAGTGCCGGGACTAGCGGGAGGTGGATCTACGAGCAGTACTTC. The chain is built from TRBV20-1 and TRBJ2-7, with 15 bases that match TRBD2. The CDR3 extends over 15 amino acids. Trimming removed 6 bases from V and 3 bases from J; junction bases left unmatched: 6. Per germline, CDR1 DFQATT and CDR2 SNEGSKA (reference sequence).

J is TRBJ1-5 and V is TRBV20-1, with 7 bases identical to TRBD1. The CDR3 has 16 residues. Unmatched junction bases numbered 9, after V lost 0 bases and J lost 4 bases. CDR1 and CDR2 (germline): DFQATT, SNEGSKA (reference sequence). DNA for the CDR3: TGCAGTGCTAGAGACCGGCTCAGGGGGGGTAATCAGCCCCAGCATTTT. Amino acid sequence: CSARDRLRGGNQPQHF.

The V and J genes are TRBV28 and TRBJ2-3, with a possible D match to TRBD2 (6 bases). The CDR3 has 17 residues. The ends were cut back, 6 bases at V and 2 bases at J, with 21 bases in the middle. CDR1 MDHEN and CDR2 SYDVKM come from the germline V gene. In DNA, the CDR3 is TGTGCCAGCAGCCTGACCCCCGGGACTTTTGTCACAGATACGCAGTATTTT. Its protein is CASSLTPGTFVTDTQYF.

V is TRBV20-1 and J is TRBJ1-4; D possibly corresponds to TRBD1 (5 bases). Per the germline V gene, CDR1 is DFQATT and CDR2 is SNEGSKA (reference sequence). CDR3 size: 14 residues. The V end lost 0 bases, the J end lost 7 bases, and 12 bases lay between the germline ends. In DNA form, the CDR3 reads TGCAGTGCTAGAGATCCGGGGACGGGTGAAAAACTGTTTTTT. Translation: CSARDPGTGEKLFF.

The genes are TRBV28 and TRBJ1-5; D ambiguous. The germline gives CDR1 MDHEN, CDR2 SYDVKM. CDR3 length: 14 residues. V lost 2 bases and J 5 bases, leaving 10 bases between the germline ends. The CDR3 region is CASSLPDGYQPQHF. The CDR3 DNA sequence: TGTGCCAGCAGTTTACCGGACGGTTATCAGCCCCAGCATTTT.

This rearrangement joins TRBV11-2 to TRBJ2-3; TRBD2 might be the D (6 bases). Germline V CDR1 and CDR2: SGHAT, FQNNGV. This CDR3 has 16 amino acids. Trimming shortened V by 5 bases and J by 5 bases, and 20 bases separated the two germline ends. CDR3 loop: CASSAYAGLSQDTQYF. The CDR3 region has the DNA TGTGCCAGCAGCGCATATGCGGGACTTAGCCAAGATACGCAGTATTTT.

This chain links TRBV9 with TRBJ2-2; TRBD2 aligns across 9 bases. Germline trimming cut 1 base from V and 3 bases from J; bases unmatched to any gene: 7. The CDR3 contains 17 residues. Germline CDR1 is SGDLS and CDR2 is YYNGEE. In nucleotides, the CDR3 is TGTGCCAGCAGCGTATCCCTCGAGCGGGGGGACACCGGGGAGCTGTTTTTT. It encodes CASSVSLERGDTGELFF.

This chain links TRBV7-9 with TRBJ1-2; D is unresolved. CDR3 length: 13 amino acids. V lost 8 bases and J lost 6, with 16 bases in between. The V gene's germline CDR1 is SEHNR and CDR2 FQNEAQ (reference sequence). The CDR3 coding sequence is TGTGCCAGCGAACCGGGCGGACGAAATGGCTACACCTTC. This sequence encodes CASEPGGRNGYTF.

The V gene is TRBV19, the J gene TRBJ1-2; D not resolved. CDR1 and CDR2 (germline): LNHDA, SQIVND (reference sequence). Trimming shortened V by 5 bases and J by 4 bases, and 17 bases separated the two germline ends. CDR3 length: 15 amino acids. The DNA of the CDR3 is TGTGCCAGTAGTCCCTCGGCGGGTGGAGGCTATGGCTACACCTTC. Protein: CASSPSAGGGYGYTF. The variable domain in full, with the rest retrieved from reference TRBV19 and TRBJ1-2, is DGGITQSPKYLFRKEGQNVTLSCEQNLNHDAMYWYRQDPGQGLRLIYYSQIVNDFQKGDIAEGYSVSREKKESFPLTVTSAQKNPTAFYLCASSPSAGGGYGYTFGSGTRLTVV.

The chain employs TRBV6-2 or TRBV6-3 and TRBJ2-1; D perhaps matches TRBD2 (6 bases). The V gene lost 3 bases and the J gene lost 10 bases, with 19 bases spanning the gap. The CDR3 has 15 residues. The germline CDR1 and CDR2 sequences are MNHEY and SVGEGT. CDR3 DNA sequence: TGTGCCAGCAGTTATCTCCGACTGGACGGGGGAGAGCAGTTCTTC. Protein sequence: CASSYLRLDGGEQFF.

The genes are TRBV6-2 or TRBV6-3 and TRBJ1-5; D is unresolved. The CDR3 contains 15 residues. The V gene's germline CDR1 is MNHEY and CDR2 SVGEGT. Trimming took 2 bases from V and 2 from J, leaving 10 bases between them. In DNA, the CDR3 is TGTGCCAGCAGTTACCTGGGGAGGCGCAATCAGCCCCAGCATTTT. This encodes CASSYLGRRNQPQHF.

This chain uses TRBV6-2 or TRBV6-3 with TRBJ2-1, with no clear D. V shed 2 bases and J shed 0 bases, with 8 bases lying between them. This CDR3 comprises 15 residues. The germline CDR1 and CDR2 sequences are MNHEY and SVGEGT. In DNA form, the CDR3 reads TGTGCCAGCAGTTACGACGACGGCTCCTACAATGAGCAGTTCTTC. Residues: CASSYDDGSYNEQFF.

This chain joins TRBV20-1 and TRBJ2-1; a possible D gene is TRBD2 (5 bases). Germline CDR1 is DFQATT and CDR2 is SNEGSKA (reference sequence). The CDR3 extends over 13 amino acids. V lost 6 bases to trimming and J lost 5 bases, with 14 bases between them. The CDR3 here is CSAPRWENNEQFF. The CDR3, as DNA: TGCAGTGCCCCCCGGTGGGAGAACAATGAGCAGTTCTTC.

This rearrangement joins TRBV29-1 to TRBJ2-7, with D perhaps matching TRBD1 (6 bases). Per germline, CDR1 SQVTM and CDR2 ANQGSEA. CDR3 length: 14 amino acids. The V gene lost 0 bases and the J gene lost 2 bases, with 11 bases spanning the gap. In nucleotides, the CDR3 is TGCAGCGTTGAAGACAGGGGTACCCCCTACGAGCAGTACTTC. Protein sequence: CSVEDRGTPYEQYF.